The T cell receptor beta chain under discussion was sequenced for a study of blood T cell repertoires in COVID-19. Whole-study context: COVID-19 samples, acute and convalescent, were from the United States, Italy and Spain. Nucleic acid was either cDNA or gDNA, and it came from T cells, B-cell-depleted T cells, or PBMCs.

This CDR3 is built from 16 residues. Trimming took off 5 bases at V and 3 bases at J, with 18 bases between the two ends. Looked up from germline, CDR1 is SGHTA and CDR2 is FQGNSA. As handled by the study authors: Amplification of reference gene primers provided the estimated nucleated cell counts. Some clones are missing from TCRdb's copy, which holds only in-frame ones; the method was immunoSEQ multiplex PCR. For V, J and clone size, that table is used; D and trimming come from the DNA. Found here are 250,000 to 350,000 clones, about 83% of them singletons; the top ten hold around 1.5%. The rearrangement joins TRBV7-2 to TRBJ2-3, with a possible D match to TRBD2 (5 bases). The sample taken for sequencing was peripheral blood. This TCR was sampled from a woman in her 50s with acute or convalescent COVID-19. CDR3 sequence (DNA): TGTGCCAGCAGCCCCCTCTCCCCGGAGGTTACAGATACGCAGTATTTT. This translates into CASSPLSPEVTDTQYF.